Below, 5 T cell receptor beta chains from the same sample are listed, as sequenced in a study of blood T cells in healthy people across ages. With a J-beta primer mix and a sample-barcoded 5' primer, a second PCR ran 7 to 11 cycles. TCRdb re-analysed the 5' RACE reads in MiXCR, keeping a single row per CDR3 protein. The data show hundreds of thousands of distinct CDR3 sequences, with roughly 32% seen just once and about 16% held by the top ten. Sequencing was performed on blood. Receptor source: a woman older than 75 in good health.

This clonotype was counted between two and nine times. This sequence joins TRBV20-1 and TRBJ1-4, with TRBD1 identical over 7 bases. The CDR3 length is 15 residues. V dropped 2 bases and J dropped 7; count of bases not matched to a gene: 10. Germline V CDR1 and CDR2: DFQATT, SNEGSKA (reference sequence). The CDR3 is CSARPRQGIGEKLFF. CDR3 nucleotides: TGCAGTGCTAGACCTCGACAGGGAATAGGTGAAAAACTGTTTTTT.

This clonotype showed up just a few times. The chain links TRBV7-3 to TRBJ2-2; no clear D. The germline V gene has CDR1 SGHTA and CDR2 FQGTGA. The CDR3 loop spans 14 amino acids. V was trimmed by 1 base and J by 4 bases, leaving 7 bases between them. This chain's CDR3 is CASSLMRSTGELFF. The CDR3 nucleotides are TGTGCCAGCAGCTTAATGCGGTCCACCGGGGAGCTGTTTTTT.

This clonotype was recorded only once. This chain connects TRBV7-3 to TRBJ2-3; D not resolved. This CDR3 spans 15 amino acids. Germline CDR1 SGHTA, CDR2 FQGTGA. V was shortened by 3 bases and J by 0 bases, with 10 bases between the two germline ends. CDR3 sequence reads: CASSFEAVSTDTQYF. The DNA of the CDR3 is TGTGCCAGCAGCTTTGAGGCTGTGAGCACAGATACGCAGTATTTT.

This clonotype was detected many times. V usage is TRBV20-1 and J usage is TRBJ2-5, with 9 nucleotides matching TRBD1. This CDR3 contains 13 residues. Germline V gene data show CDR1 as DFQATT and CDR2 as SNEGSKA (reference sequence). Trimming removed 3 bases from V and 5 bases from J; junction bases left unmatched: 4. Here the CDR3 reads CSARGGQGETQYF. The CDR3 DNA sequence: TGCAGTGCTAGGGGTGGACAGGGGGAGACCCAGTACTTC.

This clonotype was counted at least ten times. The chain recombines TRBV12-3 or TRBV12-4 with TRBJ1-5; TRBD1 agrees at 7 bases. The CDR3 consists of 15 residues. V was pared by 5 bases and J by 3 bases, with 7 bases of the junction left unmatched. The CDR3 DNA is TGTGCCAGCAGTATTGCGGGGACAGCCAATCAGCCCCAGCATTTT. It yields the protein CASSIAGTANQPQHF.